Each of the 32 T cell receptor beta chains below was sequenced from the same sample in a study of T cells in Graves' hyperthyroidism and ophthalmopathy. The TCR beta CDR3 regions underwent amplification using RNA transcripts as the source. First-round RT-PCR with HTBI primers amplified the TCR CDR3 region. Using its own MiXCR run on the multiplex PCR reads, TCRdb lists one record per CDR3 protein. Here the sample spans 650,000 to 700,000 distinct CDR3 sequences, 17% being singletons. The sample comprised blood. These receptors were collected from a man aged 45-65 years with Graves' hyperthyroidism.

This clonotype occurred many times. Sequence at one end of the junction differs from germline and may be a read error. The chain carries TRBV27 and TRBJ1-1, with D hard to call. The CDR3 has 15 residues. Looked up from germline, CDR1 is MNHEY and CDR2 is SMNVEV (reference sequence). The DNA of the CDR3 is TGTGCCAGCAGTCCCGACGCAGACTGGAACGCTGAAGCTTTCTTT. Its translation: CASSPDADWNAEAFF.

This clonotype was counted many times. J is TRBJ2-1 and V is TRBV7-2; tentatively, D is TRBD2 (6 bases). This CDR3 is 15 amino acids long. The germline CDR1 and CDR2 sequences are SGHTA and FQGNSA. The V end lost 6 bases, the J end lost 0 bases, and 12 bases lay between the germline ends. CDR3 protein: CASRGGMSSYNEQFF. The CDR3 nucleotides are TGTGCCAGCAGGGGCGGGATGAGCTCCTACAATGAGCAGTTCTTC.

This clonotype appeared a few times. This sequence joins TRBV18 and TRBJ2-1; 10 bases fit TRBD2. CDR1 is KGHSH, CDR2 LQKENI, per germline. With 7 bases clipped from V and 2 bases from J, the junction kept 5 bases outside the gene matches. The CDR3 spans 15 residues. The chain's CDR3 is CASLGLANTYNEQFF. The CDR3 region has the DNA TGTGCCAGCTTGGGACTAGCGAACACCTACAATGAGCAGTTCTTC.

Notes on this clonotype: Since a much larger clone is just one base distant, this may be a read error. The rearrangement joins TRBV28 to TRBJ2-3; 7 bases match TRBD2. Losses at the gene ends were 7 bases for V and 2 bases for J; bases not matched to a gene: 12. The germline gives CDR1 MDHEN, CDR2 SYDVKM. The CDR3 contains 16 residues. The CDR3 spells CASTSTPAGFTDTQYF. The CDR3, as DNA: TGTGCCAGCACCTCCACCCCAGCGGGATTCACAGATACGCAGTATTTT.

This clonotype was seen many times. The chain employs TRBV28 and TRBJ1-2, with D perhaps matching TRBD1 (5 bases). Germline CDR1 is MDHEN and CDR2 is SYDVKM. V dropped 7 bases and J dropped 6 bases, with 12 bases sitting between them. There are 12 residues in the CDR3. The CDR3 loop reads CASTRTRNGYTF. Here the CDR3 DNA reads TGTGCCAGCACCAGGACAAGGAATGGCTACACCTTC.

This clonotype came up many times. V and J are TRBV28 and TRBJ2-7, with 10 positions matching TRBD2. Trimming at V came to 7 bases and at J to 6 bases, leaving 12 bases not matched to a gene. CDR3 length: 15 amino acids. Germline V gene sequence: CDR1 MDHEN, CDR2 SYDVKM. The CDR3 DNA sequence: TGTGCCAGCATCGCCCCTAGCGGGAGATCTCGCGAGCAGTACTTC. Encoded protein: CASIAPSGRSREQYF.

This clonotype was counted ten times or more. Written as DNA, the CDR3 is TGTGCCACCAGTGATTCCGATCAGCCCCAGCATTTT. Amino acid sequence: CATSDSDQPQHF. J is TRBJ1-5 and V is TRBV24-1; no firm D call. Germline lookup yields CDR1 KGHDR and CDR2 SFDVKD. V gave up 2 bases and J gave up 5 bases, with 3 bases separating them. The CDR3 consists of 12 residues.

The chain has TRBV7-6 and TRBJ2-5; 10 bases match TRBD2. The CDR3 has 15 amino acids. The junction had 9 bases not matched to a gene; V was cut back by 5 bases and J by 6 bases. Germline loops: CDR1 SGHVS, CDR2 FNYEAQ. The DNA for the CDR3 is TGTGCCAGCAGCCCTCAATCTAGCGGGAGTCAGACCCAGTACTTC. Protein: CASSPQSSGSQTQYF.

The V call is TRBV7-2, the J call TRBJ2-2, with a possible D match to TRBD1 (6 bases). Germline CDR1 and CDR2: SGHTA and FQGNSA. V was pared by 3 bases and J by 2 bases, with 13 bases between. This CDR3 region has 16 residues. The CDR3 loop reads CASSFMLGANTGELFF. The CDR3 DNA follows: TGTGCCAGCAGCTTTATGTTGGGGGCTAACACCGGGGAGCTGTTTTTT. The full variable domain, completed using reference TRBV7-2 and TRBJ2-2, is GAGVSQSPSNKVTEKGKDVELRCDPISGHTALYWYRQSLGQGLEFLIYFQGNSAPDKSGLPSDRFSAERTGGSVSTLTIQRTQQEDSAVYLCASSFMLGANTGELFFGEGSRLTVL.

The chain recombines TRBV27 with TRBJ2-7; 8 bases are shared with TRBD2. CDR3 size: 14 residues. The V segment lost 2 bases and the J segment 4 bases; nucleotides outside the gene matches: 4. Germline V gene data show CDR1 as MNHEY and CDR2 as SMNVEV (reference sequence). CDR3 sequence reads: CASSLMAGGYEQYF. CDR3 nucleotides: TGTGCCAGCAGTTTAATGGCGGGAGGTTACGAGCAGTACTTC.

V gene TRBV20-1 combines with J gene TRBJ1-2, with a possible D match to TRBD1 (5 bases). This CDR3 spans 13 amino acids. Germline CDR1 and CDR2: DFQATT and SNEGSKA (reference sequence). V was pared by 4 bases and J by 0 bases, with 9 bases between. Here the CDR3 reads CSANRITNYGYTF. The CDR3, as DNA: TGCAGTGCTAACAGGATAACTAACTATGGCTACACCTTC.

This clonotype was recorded many times. The gene calls are TRBV11-2 and TRBJ2-1; no clear D. V was cut by 3 bases and J by 9 bases, with 12 bases left in between. This CDR3 contains 13 residues. The V gene's germline CDR1 is SGHAT and CDR2 FQNNGV. In nucleotides, the CDR3 is TGTGCCAGCAGCTTGAATGCCTCCCCTGAGCAGTTCTTC. It is translated as CASSLNASPEQFF.

At least ten counts were recorded for this clonotype. V and J are TRBV11-2 and TRBJ2-7; 13 bases are a match to TRBD2. Germline assignment: CDR1 SGHAT and CDR2 FQNNGV. This CDR3 is 16 amino acids long. J lost 2 bases, V lost 1 base, and 2 bases had no gene match. CDR3 nucleotide sequence: TGTGCCAGCAGCTTAGCACTAGCGGGAGGGGCCTACGAGCAGTACTTC. It codes for CASSLALAGGAYEQYF.

A few counts support this clonotype. The rearrangement links TRBV28 to TRBJ2-7, with unresolved D. The V and J ends lost 5 bases and 3 bases respectively, with 14 bases between them. Germline CDR1 MDHEN, CDR2 SYDVKM. CDR3 length equals 14 residues. The CDR3 sequence is CASSDPPSLYEQYF. The CDR3 region has the DNA TGTGCCAGCAGTGACCCTCCGAGCCTCTACGAGCAGTACTTC.

This clonotype turned up a few times. The chain uses TRBV28 and TRBJ1-1, with D possibly TRBD1 on 6 matching bases. There are 15 residues in the CDR3. Germline V gene sequence: CDR1 MDHEN, CDR2 SYDVKM. Trimming removed 1 base from V and 5 bases from J, with 14 bases in between. CDR3 in DNA: TGTGCCAGCAGTTTATTTTATCAGGGGCGGACTGAAGCTTTCTTT. It yields the protein CASSLFYQGRTEAFF.

Of note for this clonotype: It may be a read error: a sequence one base away is much more abundant. The CDR3 does not close with the conserved phenylalanine or tryptophan, likely indicating a read error. J is TRBJ1-1 and V is TRBV18; 7 bases line up with TRBD1. CDR3 length equals 13 residues. The germline gives CDR1 KGHSH, CDR2 LQKENI. J gave up 5 bases and V 8 bases, and 8 bases lay outside the gene matches. Written as DNA, the CDR3 is TGTGCCAGCCTGGGACAGCCCATTACTGAAGCTTTCATT. It translates to CASLGQPITEAFI.

The rearrangement uses TRBV18 and TRBJ1-5; D unclear. From germline, CDR1 is KGHSH and CDR2 LQKENI. The CDR3 is made up of 14 amino acids. Trimming left V 5 bases short and J 6 bases short, with 14 bases between. The CDR3 nucleotides read TGTGCCAGCTCATCAGGACCGGGAGGTCAGCCCCAGCATTTT. Translating gives CASSSGPGGQPQHF.

A few counts support this clonotype. CDR3 loop: CASSSEDLMNTEAFF. The CDR3 DNA is TGTGCCAGCAGTTCGGAGGACCTTATGAACACTGAAGCTTTCTTT. This chain links TRBV28 with TRBJ1-1; D remains ambiguous. Germline CDR1 MDHEN, CDR2 SYDVKM. This CDR3 is built from 15 residues. Trimming shortened V by 4 bases and J by 0 bases, and 12 bases separated the two germline ends.

This clonotype was seen a few times. The CDR3 sequence: CASRLPGGGPEAFF. CDR3 nucleotides: TGCGCCAGCAGGCTTCCTGGGGGAGGGCCTGAAGCTTTCTTT. This rearrangement joins TRBV5-1 to TRBJ1-1, with a weak D call TRBD1 (5 bases). V lost 5 bases and J lost 6, with 17 bases in between. Germline CDR1 SGHRS, CDR2 YFSETQ. The CDR3 has 14 amino acids.

This clonotype has ten or more counts. V is TRBV5-1 and J is TRBJ2-2; the D gene is possibly TRBD2 (6 bases). Germline CDR1 SGHRS, CDR2 YFSETQ. The V end was cut by 5 bases, the J end by 1 base, with 12 bases between. This CDR3 contains 15 residues. CDR3 in amino acids: CASRERVQNTGELFF. The CDR3, as DNA: TGCGCCAGCAGAGAGCGGGTCCAGAACACCGGGGAGCTGTTTTTT.

This clonotype was observed once. This sequence joins TRBV9 and TRBJ2-5, with D perhaps being TRBD1 or TRBD2 (6 bases each). The length of the CDR3 is 13 residues. Deletions cut 8 bases from V and 4 bases from J, with 15 bases between. From germline, CDR1 is SGDLS and CDR2 YYNGEE. DNA of the CDR3: TGTGCCAGTAATCGACTAGGGGGAGAGACCCAGTACTTC. Protein product: CASNRLGGETQYF.

This clonotype showed up just a few times. Here the CDR3 reads CASSLDRTGNTIYF. In DNA, the CDR3 is TGTGCCAGCAGCTTAGACAGAACTGGAAACACCATATATTTT. The chain joins TRBV7-6 to TRBJ1-3; D is ambiguous. CDR3 size: 14 residues. V was trimmed by 1 base and J by 2 bases, leaving 6 bases between them. Germline V gives CDR1 SGHVS, CDR2 FNYEAQ. The full variable domain, in which reference TRBV7-6 and TRBJ1-3 provide the parts outside the CDR3, is GAGVSQSPRYKVTKRGQDVALRCDPISGHVSLYWYRQALGQGPEFLTYFNYEAQQDKSGLPNDRFSAERPEGSISTLTIQRTEQRDSAMYRCASSLDRTGNTIYFGEGSWLTVV.

This clonotype has ten or more counts. This rearrangement joins TRBV11-2 to TRBJ2-3; 16 bases are a match to TRBD2. CDR1 is SGHAT and CDR2 is FQNNGV in the germline V gene. This CDR3 region has 18 residues. The ends lost 5 bases at V and 2 bases at J; junction bases unmatched: 7. Written as DNA, the CDR3 is TGTGCCAGCAGCACCACGGGACTAGCGGGGGGGTACACAGATACGCAGTATTTT. Its protein product is CASSTTGLAGGYTDTQYF.

This clonotype was observed a handful of times. The CDR3 here is CAWADTGSITDTQYF. DNA for the CDR3: TGTGCCTGGGCGGACACTGGATCGATCACAGATACGCAGTATTTT. The chain links TRBV30 to TRBJ2-3, with D possibly matching TRBD1 (5 bases). Germline V gene lookup returns CDR1 GTSNPN and CDR2 SVGIG (reference sequence). The length of the CDR3 is 15 residues. The V end was cut by 5 bases, the J end by 2 bases, with 17 bases between.

This clonotype showed up just a few times. The chain carries TRBV10-3 and TRBJ2-7, with 7 bases fitting TRBD2. CDR1 is ENHRY, CDR2 SYGVKD, per germline. The junction had 2 bases not matched to a gene; V was cut back by 4 bases and J by 2 bases. The CDR3 runs 13 residues. The CDR3 region has the DNA TGTGCCATCAGTGGGGGGGGAACCTACGAGCAGTACTTC. Its translation: CAISGGGTYEQYF.

This clonotype was found a few times. The V and J genes are TRBV9 and TRBJ2-3, with TRBD2 matching over 10 bases. The V and J ends lost 2 bases and 4 bases, in that order; junction bases with no gene match: 4. The CDR3 has 15 residues. Germline CDR1 is SGDLS and CDR2 is YYNGEE. This CDR3 reads CASSVFGTSADTQYF. The DNA for the CDR3 is TGTGCCAGCAGCGTGTTCGGGACTAGCGCAGATACGCAGTATTTT. Variable domain in full (rest from reference TRBV9 and TRBJ2-3): DSGVTQTPKHLITATGQRVTLRCSPRSGDLSVYWYQQSLDQGLQFLIQYYNGEERAKGNILERFSAQQFPDLHSELNLSSLELGDSALYFCASSVFGTSADTQYFGPGTRLTVL.

Many counts were recorded for this clonotype. This chain joins TRBV7-2 and TRBJ1-2; 7 bases line up with TRBD1. The V segment lost 0 bases and the J segment 6 bases; nucleotides outside the gene matches: 4. Germline lookup yields CDR1 SGHTA and CDR2 FQGNSA. The CDR3 consists of 14 residues. The DNA for the CDR3 is TGTGCCAGCAGCTTAGCGGCCAGGGGGGATGGCTACACCTTC. Amino acid sequence: CASSLAARGDGYTF.

CDR3 region: CASSSLDRHYEQYF. DNA for the CDR3: TGTGCCAGCAGCTCCCTAGACAGACACTACGAGCAGTACTTC. V is TRBV28 and J is TRBJ2-7; maybe TRBD1 (5 bases). With 6 bases removed from V and 3 bases from J, the gap between germline ends came to 15 bases. CDR3 length: 14 residues. Germline V CDR1 and CDR2: MDHEN, SYDVKM.

This chain connects TRBV29-1 to TRBJ2-2; TRBD1 is a possible D gene (5 bases). Between the trimmed V and J ends, which lost 3 bases and 3 bases, there was a span of 17 bases. Germline-derived CDR1 and CDR2 are SQVTM and ANQGSEA. This CDR3 is 16 amino acids long. CDR3 loop: CSVDVVGRLYTGELFF. CDR3 coding DNA: TGCAGCGTTGACGTTGTGGGGCGTCTTTACACCGGGGAGCTGTTTTTT.

In its sample, this clonotype was seen many times. The chain recombines TRBV28 with TRBJ1-1; TRBD1 aligns across 7 bases. The CDR3 length is 16 residues. The J segment lost 2 bases and the V segment lost 11 bases, leaving 17 bases of the junction unmatched. From germline, CDR1 is MDHEN and CDR2 SYDVKM. CDR3 nucleotides: TGTGCCGTCATGAGCCCGACAGGGCGGGTAAACACTGAAGCTTTCTTT. Translation gives CAVMSPTGRVNTEAFF.

The rearrangement links TRBV28 to TRBJ2-7, with 7 bases lining up with TRBD2. The CDR3 is 14 amino acids. Germline trimming cut 3 bases from V and 4 bases from J; bases unmatched to any gene: 6. Germline CDR1 is MDHEN and CDR2 is SYDVKM. The CDR3 loop is CASSLGGSNYEQYF. The CDR3 DNA sequence: TGTGCCAGCAGTTTGGGCGGGAGTAATTACGAGCAGTACTTC.

This clonotype was picked up a small number of times. The V call is TRBV18, the J call TRBJ1-2; D uncertain. CDR3 size: 13 residues. With 3 bases removed from V and 2 bases from J, the gap between germline ends came to 7 bases. Germline V lookup: CDR1 KGHSH, CDR2 LQKENI. The CDR3 nucleotides are TGTGCCAGCTCACCGGCACAAAACTATGGCTACACCTTC. As protein: CASSPAQNYGYTF.